The 13 T cell receptor beta chains below come from one sample, sequenced in a study of cytomegalovirus exposure and HLA in healthy donors. Use of 60 Vbeta and 13 Jbeta primers characterized the PCR. Generated by immunoSEQ multiplex PCR, the TCRdb table keeps only in-frame clones and is missing some. The sample contains 150,000 or so clones, around 80% of which appear only once. Sample: PBMCs. Receptors were obtained from a male donor in good health and CMV-seropositive.

The rearrangement uses TRBV5-8 and TRBJ2-5; 8 bases match TRBD2. The J call may be wrong; the DNA end is better matched by TRBJ2-7. This CDR3 is built from 12 residues. Germline lookup yields CDR1 SGHTS and CDR2 YDEGEE. CDR3 protein: CARPGRADEQYF. CDR3 coding DNA: TGTGCCAGACCCGGGAGGGCGGACGAGCAGTACTTC.

Remarks on this clone: The same CDR3 arises from other DNA sequences in this sample as well. J is TRBJ1-2 and V is TRBV6-5, with 11 bases lining up with TRBD1. CDR3 size: 14 residues. With 5 bases clipped from V and 2 bases from J, the junction kept 1 base outside the gene matches. Germline loops: CDR1 MNHEY, CDR2 SVGAGI. CDR3 in DNA: TGTGCCAGCAGTCGGACAGGGGGCAACTATGGCTACACCTTC. This gives the protein CASSRTGGNYGYTF.

The chain recombines TRBV30 with TRBJ2-7; weak D call: TRBD2 (6 bases). CDR1 is GTSNPN and CDR2 is SVGIG in the germline V gene (reference sequence). Trimming removed 3 bases at V and 7 bases at J, with 22 bases between. This CDR3 contains 15 residues. CDR3 nucleotide sequence: TGTGCCTGGAGAGGGTTAGCGGACCTATTTGGGGAGCAGTACTTC. Its protein is CAWRGLADLFGEQYF.

The gene calls are TRBV11-1 and TRBJ2-3; D call uncertain. Per the germline V gene, CDR1 is SGHAT and CDR2 is FQDESV (reference sequence). V was cut by 1 base and J by 0 bases, with 14 bases left in between. This CDR3 has 17 residues. In DNA form, the CDR3 reads TGTGCCAGCAGCTTAGTTTCCTATCACAGTAGCACAGATACGCAGTATTTT. Translated, it gives CASSLVSYHSSTDTQYF.

V gene TRBV11-3 combines with J gene TRBJ2-1; 10 bases fit TRBD2. The CDR3 spans 15 residues. Unmatched junction bases numbered 11, after V lost 9 bases and J lost 6 bases. The germline gives CDR1 SGHNT, CDR2 YENEEA. The CDR3 bases are TGTGCCAGTCAATATAGACTAGCGGGTATCAATGAGCAGTTCTTC. It specifies CASQYRLAGINEQFF.

The chain carries TRBV7-9 and TRBJ1-2; 7 nucleotides line up with TRBD1. This CDR3 has 15 residues. The V segment lost 5 bases and the J segment 6 bases; nucleotides outside the gene matches: 12. Germline CDR1 SEHNR, CDR2 FQNEAQ (reference sequence). The CDR3 DNA follows: TGTGCCAGCAGCGTAGGGGGCGGACAATCCGATGGCTACACCTTC. It specifies CASSVGGGQSDGYTF.

The J gene is TRBJ1-2, the V gene TRBV6-5; 7 bases line up with TRBD1. Germline V gives CDR1 MNHEY, CDR2 SVGAGI. J lost 2 bases, V lost 6 bases, and 6 bases had no gene match. The CDR3 extends over 14 amino acids. The CDR3 nucleotides read TGTGCCAGCAGCAAACCGACAGGGAACTATGGCTACACCTTC. Protein sequence: CASSKPTGNYGYTF.

The genes are TRBV7-2 and TRBJ2-5; 8 nucleotides match TRBD2. The CDR3 loop spans 17 amino acids. Trimming removed 3 bases from V and 1 base from J; junction bases left unmatched: 10. Per the germline V gene, CDR1 is SGHTA and CDR2 is FQGNSA. DNA of the CDR3: TGTGCCAGCAGCTTTCTCGGGGGGGACACCGCCCAAGAGACCCAGTACTTC. It yields the protein CASSFLGGDTAQETQYF.

This clone has only a few counts. The genes are TRBV2 and TRBJ2-7; unclear D gene. The CDR3 loop spans 11 amino acids. CDR1 is SNHLY, CDR2 FYNNEI, per germline. V gave up 7 bases and J gave up 1 base, with 5 bases separating them. The CDR3 coding sequence is TGTGCCAGCAATTTATCCTACGAGCAGTACTTC. This codes for CASNLSYEQYF. The variable domain in full, with the rest retrieved from reference TRBV2 and TRBJ2-7, is EPEVTQTPSHQVTQMGQEVILRCVPISNHLYFYWYRQILGQKVEFLVSFYNNEISEKSEIFDDQFSVERPDGSNFTLKIRSTKLEDSAMYFCASNLSYEQYFGPGTRLTVT.

This chain joins TRBV5-1 and TRBJ2-1, with a possible D match to TRBD1 (5 bases). Between the trimmed V and J ends, which lost 0 bases and 9 bases, there was a span of 10 bases. There are 13 residues in the CDR3. The germline CDR1 and CDR2 sequences are SGHRS and YFSETQ. The chain's CDR3 is CASSLVWGGEQFF. The DNA for the CDR3 is TGCGCCAGCAGCTTGGTCTGGGGCGGTGAGCAGTTCTTC.

The chain couples TRBV5-4 to TRBJ2-1; D is unresolved. With 4 bases removed from V and 4 bases from J, the gap between germline ends came to 9 bases. CDR1 SGHNT and CDR2 YYREEE come from the germline V gene (reference sequence). This CDR3 is built from 13 residues. CDR3 coding DNA: TGTGCCAGCAGCCCCCCCCCATACAATGAGCAGTTCTTC. Translated: CASSPPPYNEQFF.

V is TRBV5-4 and J is TRBJ2-3; 8 positions match TRBD2. The germline V gene has CDR1 SGHNT and CDR2 YYREEE (reference sequence). The CDR3 is 15 amino acids. J was trimmed by 2 bases and V by 2 bases; bases with no gene match: 4. The CDR3 sequence is CASSFSGTSTDTQYF. In nucleotides, the CDR3 is TGTGCCAGCAGCTTTAGCGGGACCTCCACAGATACGCAGTATTTT.

The chain combines TRBV7-9 with TRBJ2-4; 7 bases are shared with TRBD2. The CDR3 contains 16 residues. Per germline, CDR1 SEHNR and CDR2 FQNEAQ (reference sequence). The junction had 8 bases not matched to a gene; V was cut back by 5 bases and J by 1 base. The chain's CDR3 is CASSLLSGTAKNIQYF. The CDR3 bases are TGTGCCAGCAGCCTTTTAAGCGGGACGGCCAAAAACATTCAGTACTTC.